The rows below give T cell receptor beta chains drawn from one sample of a study of blood T cell repertoires in COVID-19. The assay was immunoSEQ multiplex PCR, and TCRdb's table has in-frame clones only and misses some. The sample lists about 39,000 clones, approximately 89% occurring once. Sequencing was carried out using peripheral blood. These receptors were taken from a man aged 60-69 years with acute or convalescent COVID-19. The CDR3 runs from the conserved cysteine through the conserved F or W. The D gene is left open where the match is weak. Size is stated for part of the rows, as once, few or many counts, or as a class when the clone is expanded.

V,J,D,size,CDR3,DNA
TRBV5-1,TRBJ1-2,NA,NA,CASSFDLEPSYYGYTF,TGCGCCAGCAGCTTTGACCTAGAACCCTCCTACTATGGCTACACCTTC
TRBV19,TRBJ2-2,NA,NA,CASSSGGGGLRTGELFF,TGTGCCAGTAGTTCCGGAGGGGGAGGGCTAAGGACCGGGGAGCTGTTTTTT
TRBV5-1,TRBJ2-4,TRBD1,NA,CASSPGTALAKNIQYF,TGCGCCAGCAGCCCGGGGACAGCTTTAGCCAAAAACATTCAGTACTTC
TRBV7-8,TRBJ1-1,NA,NA,CASSAHINTEAFF,TGTGCCAGCAGCGCACACATTAACACTGAAGCTTTCTTT
TRBV2,TRBJ1-6,TRBD1,NA,CASSPQLGRQGGSPLHF,TGTGCCAGCAGTCCTCAACTCGGTCGACAGGGGGGTTCACCCCTCCACTTT
TRBV6-5,TRBJ1-1,NA,once,CASSWGSKAFF,TGTGCCAGCAGTTGGGGCAGTAAAGCTTTCTTT
TRBV5-1,TRBJ2-5,NA,NA,CASSFGGAQETQYF,TGCGCCAGCAGCTTCGGGGGAGCTCAAGAGACCCAGTACTTC
TRBV3-1/TRBV3-2,TRBJ2-1,TRBD2,NA,CASSLLSGSSYNEQFF,TGTGCCAGCAGCCTCCTTAGCGGGAGCTCCTACAATGAGCAGTTCTTC
TRBV7-9,TRBJ2-5,TRBD2,NA,CASSLRLAEETQYF,TGTGCCAGCAGCTTACGACTAGCGGAAGAGACCCAGTACTTC
TRBV19,TRBJ2-6,NA,once,CAGGPRHSGANVLTF,TGTGCCGGAGGACCGAGACACTCTGGGGCCAACGTCCTGACTTTC
TRBV5-1,TRBJ2-7,NA,NA,CASSFGTSSNEQYF,TGCGCCAGCAGCTTTGGGACAAGCTCCAACGAGCAGTACTTC
TRBV7-2,TRBJ1-5,NA,NA,CASSVRGAQPQHF,TGTGCCAGCAGCGTGCGGGGGGCTCAGCCCCAGCATTTT
TRBV6-5,TRBJ1-5,TRBD1,NA,CASRTGGYQPQHF,TGTGCCAGCAGGACAGGGGGATATCAGCCCCAGCATTTT
TRBV24-1,TRBJ2-2,NA,NA,CATSDLHSGELFF,TGTGCCACCAGTGATTTGCATTCCGGGGAGCTGTTTTTT
TRBV7-9,TRBJ2-5,NA,few,CASSLGEETQYF,TGTGCCAGCAGCTTAGGAGAAGAGACCCAGTACTTC
TRBV5-1,TRBJ2-7,NA,NA,CASRDREGGEQYF,TGCGCCAGCAGGGACAGGGAGGGTGGCGAGCAGTACTTC
TRBV27,TRBJ2-1,NA,NA,CASSFSPTGIKTYNEQFF,TGTGCCAGCAGTTTCTCCCCGACAGGTATCAAAACCTACAATGAGCAGTTCTTC
TRBV12-3/TRBV12-4,TRBJ1-1,NA,NA,CASSRTVTEAFF,TGTGCCAGCAGCCGGACAGTAACTGAAGCTTTCTTT
TRBV18,TRBJ2-7,NA,NA,CASSPPSLAYEQYF,TGTGCCAGCTCACCACCCAGTCTGGCCTACGAGCAGTACTTC
TRBV6-2/TRBV6-3,TRBJ1-2,TRBD1,once,CASSWTGGRYGYTF,TGTGCCAGCAGTTGGACAGGGGGCCGTTATGGCTACACCTTC
TRBV5-4,TRBJ1-2,NA,NA,CASSFQGLGDYGYTF,TGTGCCAGCAGCTTTCAGGGGCTCGGTGACTATGGCTACACCTTC
TRBV9,TRBJ2-7,TRBD1,NA,CASSPQQGGPYEQYF,TGTGCCAGCAGCCCTCAACAGGGGGGCCCCTACGAGCAGTACTTC
TRBV15,TRBJ1-1,NA,NA,CATSREWGGKNTEAFF,TGTGCCACCAGCAGAGAGTGGGGGGGGAAGAACACTGAAGCTTTCTTT
TRBV28,TRBJ1-5,TRBD1,NA,CASSTRTGVDQPQHF,TGTGCCAGCAGTACCCGGACAGGGGTGGACCAGCCCCAGCATTTT
TRBV5-1,TRBJ1-3,NA,NA,CASSLSISGNTIYF,TGCGCCAGCAGCTTGTCTATATCTGGAAACACCATATATTTT
TRBV28,TRBJ2-5,TRBD1,once,CASSSTGGRETQYF,TGTGCCAGCAGTTCTACAGGGGGCCGGGAGACCCAGTACTTC
TRBV5-1,TRBJ2-2,TRBD1,NA,CASAPGTGVTGELFF,TGCGCCAGCGCACCCGGGACAGGGGTCACCGGGGAGCTGTTTTTT
TRBV2,TRBJ1-4,NA,NA,CASSEVGGPNEKLFF,TGTGCCAGCAGTGAAGTAGGAGGGCCAAATGAAAAACTGTTTTTT